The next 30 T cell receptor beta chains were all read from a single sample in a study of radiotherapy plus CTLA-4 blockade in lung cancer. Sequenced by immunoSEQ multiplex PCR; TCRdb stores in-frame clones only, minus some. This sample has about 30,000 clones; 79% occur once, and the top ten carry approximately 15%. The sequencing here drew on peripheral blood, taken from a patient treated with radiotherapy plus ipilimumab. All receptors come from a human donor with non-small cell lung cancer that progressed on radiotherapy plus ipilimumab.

CDR3 amino acids: CAISQGGAVSYNEQFF. Written as DNA, the CDR3 is TGTGCCATCAGTCAGGGTGGGGCTGTCTCCTACAATGAGCAGTTCTTC. The J gene is TRBJ2-1, the V gene TRBV10-3, with a tentative D call TRBD1 (5 bases). The CDR3 runs to 16 residues. CDR1 and CDR2 from the germline V gene are ENHRY and SYGVKD. V was pared by 5 bases and J by 0 bases, with 14 bases between.

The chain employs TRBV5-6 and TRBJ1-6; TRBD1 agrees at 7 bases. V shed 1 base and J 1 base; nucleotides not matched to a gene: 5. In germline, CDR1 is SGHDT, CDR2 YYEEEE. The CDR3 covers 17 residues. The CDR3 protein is CASSLSGGLSYNSPLHF. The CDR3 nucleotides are TGTGCCAGCAGCTTGTCAGGGGGTCTATCCTATAATTCACCCCTCCACTTT.

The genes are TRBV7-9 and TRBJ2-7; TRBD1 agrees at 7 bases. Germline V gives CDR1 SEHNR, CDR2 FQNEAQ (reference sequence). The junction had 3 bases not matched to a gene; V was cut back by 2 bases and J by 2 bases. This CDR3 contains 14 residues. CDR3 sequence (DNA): TGTGCCAGCAGCTTACGGCAGGGGGCCTACGAGCAGTACTTC. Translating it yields CASSLRQGAYEQYF.

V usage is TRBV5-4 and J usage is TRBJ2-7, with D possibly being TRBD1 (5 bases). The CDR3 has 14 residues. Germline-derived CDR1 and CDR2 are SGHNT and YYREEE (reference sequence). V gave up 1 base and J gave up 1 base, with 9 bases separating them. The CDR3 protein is CASSLWGRSYEQYF. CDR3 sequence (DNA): TGTGCCAGCAGCTTGTGGGGCAGATCCTACGAGCAGTACTTC.

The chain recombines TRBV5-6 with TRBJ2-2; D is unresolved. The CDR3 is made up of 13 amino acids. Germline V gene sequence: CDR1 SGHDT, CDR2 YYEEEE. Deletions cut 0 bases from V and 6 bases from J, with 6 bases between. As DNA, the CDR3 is TGTGCCAGCAGCTTGGCAGGACCCGGGGAGCTGTTTTTT. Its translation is CASSLAGPGELFF.

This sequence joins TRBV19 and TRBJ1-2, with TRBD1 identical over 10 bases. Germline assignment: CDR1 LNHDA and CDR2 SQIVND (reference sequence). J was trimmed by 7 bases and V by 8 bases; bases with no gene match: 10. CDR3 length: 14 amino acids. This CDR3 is CASDSGTGVGGYTF. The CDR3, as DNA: TGTGCCAGTGATTCCGGGACAGGGGTTGGTGGCTACACCTTC.

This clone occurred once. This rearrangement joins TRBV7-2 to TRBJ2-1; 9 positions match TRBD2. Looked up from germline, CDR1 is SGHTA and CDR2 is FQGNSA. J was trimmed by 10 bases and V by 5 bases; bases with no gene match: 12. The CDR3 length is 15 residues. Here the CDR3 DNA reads TGTGCCAGCAGCCCTAGTGGCGGGAGGGCTCGGGAGCAGTTCTTC. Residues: CASSPSGGRAREQFF.

CDR3 DNA sequence: TGTGCCAGTAGTCTGACTAGCGGGGCGGGCAATGAGCAGTTCTTC. This encodes CASSLTSGAGNEQFF. This sequence joins TRBV19 and TRBJ2-1; 11 bases match TRBD2. V shed 5 bases, J shed 6 bases, and the junction held 6 bases outside the gene matches. The CDR3 covers 15 residues. CDR1 LNHDA and CDR2 SQIVND come from the germline V gene (reference sequence). Full variable domain (rest looked up from reference TRBV19 and TRBJ2-1): DGGITQSPKYLFRKEGQNVTLSCEQNLNHDAMYWYRQDPGQGLRLIYYSQIVNDFQKGDIAEGYSVSREKKESFPLTVTSAQKNPTAFYLCASSLTSGAGNEQFFGPGTRLTVL.

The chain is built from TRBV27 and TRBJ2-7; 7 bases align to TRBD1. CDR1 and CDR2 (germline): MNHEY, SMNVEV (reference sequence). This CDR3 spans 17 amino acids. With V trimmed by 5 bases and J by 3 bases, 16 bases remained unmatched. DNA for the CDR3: TGTGCCAGCAGTCCCAGCCCCACAGGGGTCCTATACTACGAGCAGTACTTC. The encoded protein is CASSPSPTGVLYYEQYF.

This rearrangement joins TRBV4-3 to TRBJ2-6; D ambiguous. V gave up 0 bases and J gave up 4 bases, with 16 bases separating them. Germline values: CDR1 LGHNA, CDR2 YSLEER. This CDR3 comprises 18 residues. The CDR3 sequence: CASSQDRPPSAGANVLTF. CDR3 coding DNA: TGCGCCAGCAGCCAAGATCGGCCCCCCTCAGCAGGGGCCAACGTCCTGACTTTC.

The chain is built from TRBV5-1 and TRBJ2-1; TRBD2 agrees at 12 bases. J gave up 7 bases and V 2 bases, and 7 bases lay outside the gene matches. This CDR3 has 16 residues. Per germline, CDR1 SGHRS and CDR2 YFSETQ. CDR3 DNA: TGCGCCAGCAGCTTTCTAGCGGGAGGGCCGATGAATGAGCAGTTCTTC. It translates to CASSFLAGGPMNEQFF.

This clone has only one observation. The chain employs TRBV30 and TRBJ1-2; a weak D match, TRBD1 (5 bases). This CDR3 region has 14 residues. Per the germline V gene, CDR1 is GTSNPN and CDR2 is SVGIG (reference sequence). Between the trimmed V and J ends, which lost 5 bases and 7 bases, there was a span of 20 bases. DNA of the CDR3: TGTGCCTGGGTGGCGGCTGGGGGGGGAGGTGGCTACACCTTC. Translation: CAWVAAGGGGGYTF.

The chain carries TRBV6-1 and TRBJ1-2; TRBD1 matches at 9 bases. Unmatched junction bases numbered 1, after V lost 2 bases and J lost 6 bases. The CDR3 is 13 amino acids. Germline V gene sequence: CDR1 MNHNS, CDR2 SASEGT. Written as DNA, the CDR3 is TGTGCCAGCAGTGAATGGACAGGGGATGGCTACACCTTC. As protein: CASSEWTGDGYTF.

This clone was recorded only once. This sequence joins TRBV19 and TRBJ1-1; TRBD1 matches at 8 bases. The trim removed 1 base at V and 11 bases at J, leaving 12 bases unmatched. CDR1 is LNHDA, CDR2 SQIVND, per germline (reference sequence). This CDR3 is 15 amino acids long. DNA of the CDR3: TGTGCCAGTAGTATAGCACAGGGGGTCATGAAAGGGGCTTTCTTT. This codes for CASSIAQGVMKGAFF. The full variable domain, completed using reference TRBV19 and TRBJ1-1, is DGGITQSPKYLFRKEGQNVTLSCEQNLNHDAMYWYRQDPGQGLRLIYYSQIVNDFQKGDIAEGYSVSREKKESFPLTVTSAQKNPTAFYLCASSIAQGVMKGAFFGQGTRLTVV.

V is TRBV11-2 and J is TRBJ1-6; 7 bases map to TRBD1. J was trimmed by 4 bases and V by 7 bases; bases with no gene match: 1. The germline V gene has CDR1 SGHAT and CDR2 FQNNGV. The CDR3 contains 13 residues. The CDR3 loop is CASTGQYNSPLHF. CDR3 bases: TGTGCCAGCACGGGACAGTATAATTCACCCCTCCACTTT.

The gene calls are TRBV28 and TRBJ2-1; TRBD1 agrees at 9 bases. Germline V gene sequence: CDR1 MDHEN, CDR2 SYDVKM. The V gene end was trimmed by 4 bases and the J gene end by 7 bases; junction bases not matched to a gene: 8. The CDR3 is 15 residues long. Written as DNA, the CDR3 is TGTGCCAGCAGTTCACCGGGACAGGGAGCAAATGAGCAGTTCTTC. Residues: CASSSPGQGANEQFF.

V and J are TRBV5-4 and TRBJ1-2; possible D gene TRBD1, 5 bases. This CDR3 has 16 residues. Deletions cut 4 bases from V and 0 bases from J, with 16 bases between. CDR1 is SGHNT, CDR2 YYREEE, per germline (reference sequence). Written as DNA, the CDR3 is TGTGCCAGCAGCCGGATCGACAGAGCCTCTAACTATGGCTACACCTTC. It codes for CASSRIDRASNYGYTF.

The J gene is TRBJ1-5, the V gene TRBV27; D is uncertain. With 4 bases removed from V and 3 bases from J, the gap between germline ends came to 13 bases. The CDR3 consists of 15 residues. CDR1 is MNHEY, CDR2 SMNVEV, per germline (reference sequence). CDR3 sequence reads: CASSWSGEPNQPQHF. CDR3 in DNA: TGTGCCAGCAGTTGGTCTGGGGAGCCCAATCAGCCCCAGCATTTT.

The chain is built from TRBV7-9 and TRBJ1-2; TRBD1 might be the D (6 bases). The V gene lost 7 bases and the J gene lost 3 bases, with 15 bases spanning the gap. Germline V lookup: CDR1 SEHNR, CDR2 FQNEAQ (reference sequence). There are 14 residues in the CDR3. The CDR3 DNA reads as TGTGCCAGCACCCACAGGGCGAACCACTATGGCTACACCTTC. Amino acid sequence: CASTHRANHYGYTF.

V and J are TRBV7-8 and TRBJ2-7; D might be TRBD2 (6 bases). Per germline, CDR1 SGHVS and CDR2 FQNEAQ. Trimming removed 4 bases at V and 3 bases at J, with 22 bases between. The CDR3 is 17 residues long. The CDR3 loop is CASSSRSPPAGGYEQYF. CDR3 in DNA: TGTGCCAGCAGCTCGCGGTCTCCCCCCGCCGGGGGCTACGAGCAGTACTTC.

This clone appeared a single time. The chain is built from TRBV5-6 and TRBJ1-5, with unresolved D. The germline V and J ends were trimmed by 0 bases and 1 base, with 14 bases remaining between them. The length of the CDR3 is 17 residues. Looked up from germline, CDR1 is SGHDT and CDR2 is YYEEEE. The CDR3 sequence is CASSLGHVAISNQPQHF. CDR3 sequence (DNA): TGTGCCAGCAGCTTGGGACACGTAGCAATCAGCAATCAGCCCCAGCATTTT.

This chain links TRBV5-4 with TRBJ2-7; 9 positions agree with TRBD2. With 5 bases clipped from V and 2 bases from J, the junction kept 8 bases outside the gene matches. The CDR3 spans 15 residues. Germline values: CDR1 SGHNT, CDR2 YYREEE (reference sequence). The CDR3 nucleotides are TGTGCCAGCAGACGCCTTCTAGCGGGACCCTACGAGCAGTACTTC. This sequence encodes CASRRLLAGPYEQYF. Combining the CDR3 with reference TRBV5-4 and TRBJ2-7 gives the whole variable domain ETGVTQSPTHLIKTRGQQVTLRCSSQSGHNTVSWYQQALGQGPQFIFQYYREEENGRGNFPPRFSGLQFPNYSSELNVNALELDDSALYLCASRRLLAGPYEQYFGPGTRLTVT.

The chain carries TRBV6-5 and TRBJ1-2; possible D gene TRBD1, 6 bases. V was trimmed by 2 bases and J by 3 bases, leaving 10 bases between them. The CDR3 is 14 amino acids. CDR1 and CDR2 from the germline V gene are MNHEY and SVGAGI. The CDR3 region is CASSYTRTDYGYTF. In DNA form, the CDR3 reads TGTGCCAGCAGTTACACTCGGACAGACTATGGCTACACCTTC.

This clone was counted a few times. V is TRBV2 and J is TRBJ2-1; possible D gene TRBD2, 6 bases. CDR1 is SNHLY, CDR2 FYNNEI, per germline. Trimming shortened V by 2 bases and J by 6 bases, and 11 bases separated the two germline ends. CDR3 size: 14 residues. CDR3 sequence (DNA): TGTGCCAGCAGTGAAAGTCGGGGAGGCAATGAGCAGTTCTTC. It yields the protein CASSESRGGNEQFF.

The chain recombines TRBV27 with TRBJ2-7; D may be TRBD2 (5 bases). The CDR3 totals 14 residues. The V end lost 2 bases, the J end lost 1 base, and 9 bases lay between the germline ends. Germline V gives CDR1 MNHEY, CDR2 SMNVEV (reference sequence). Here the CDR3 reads CASSLTGLSYEQYF. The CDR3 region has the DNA TGTGCCAGCAGTTTAACGGGGTTGTCCTACGAGCAGTACTTC.

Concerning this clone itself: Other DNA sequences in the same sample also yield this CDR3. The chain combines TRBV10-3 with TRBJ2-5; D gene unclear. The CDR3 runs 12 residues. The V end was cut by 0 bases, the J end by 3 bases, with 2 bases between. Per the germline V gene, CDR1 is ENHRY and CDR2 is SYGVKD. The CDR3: CAISESEETQYF. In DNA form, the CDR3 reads TGTGCCATCAGTGAGTCCGAAGAGACCCAGTACTTC.

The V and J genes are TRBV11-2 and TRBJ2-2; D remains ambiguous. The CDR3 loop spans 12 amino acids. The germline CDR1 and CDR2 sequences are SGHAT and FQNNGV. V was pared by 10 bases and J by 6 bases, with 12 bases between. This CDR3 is CATNGISGELFF. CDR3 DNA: TGTGCCACCAATGGGATTTCCGGGGAGCTGTTTTTT.

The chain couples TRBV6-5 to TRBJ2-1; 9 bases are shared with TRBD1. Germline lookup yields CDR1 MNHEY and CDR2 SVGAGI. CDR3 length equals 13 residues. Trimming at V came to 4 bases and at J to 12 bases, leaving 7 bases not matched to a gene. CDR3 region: CASSWDRVNVQFF. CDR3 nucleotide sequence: TGTGCCAGCAGTTGGGACAGGGTGAACGTGCAGTTCTTC.

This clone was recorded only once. The CDR3 DNA reads as TGTGCCAGCAGCTTCAGCGGGAGTGCAGGCAATGAGCAGTTCTTC. Protein: CASSFSGSAGNEQFF. The chain carries TRBV7-9 and TRBJ2-1, with 8 bases aligning to TRBD2. Germline CDR1 SEHNR, CDR2 FQNEAQ (reference sequence). J lost 6 bases, V lost 3 bases, and 7 bases had no gene match. This CDR3 has 15 amino acids. The full variable domain, completed using reference TRBV7-9 and TRBJ2-1, is DTGVSQNPRHKITKRGQNVTFRCDPISEHNRLYWYRQTLGQGPEFLTYFQNEAQLEKSRLLSDRFSAERPKGSFSTLEIQRTEQGDSAMYLCASSFSGSAGNEQFFGPGTRLTVL.

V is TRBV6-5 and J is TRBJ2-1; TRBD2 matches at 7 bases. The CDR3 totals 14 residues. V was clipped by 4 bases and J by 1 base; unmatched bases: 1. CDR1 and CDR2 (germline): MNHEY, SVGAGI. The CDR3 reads CASSWGGSYNEQFF. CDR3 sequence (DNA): TGTGCCAGCAGTTGGGGGGGTTCCTACAATGAGCAGTTCTTC.